The 8 T cell receptor beta chains presented below share a single source sample, sequenced in a study of memory CD4+ T cells and cytomegalovirus serostatus (dated 2019 in TCRdb). Single viable CD3+CD4+CD8-CD45RO+ cells were sorted as memory CD4+ T cells on a FACSAria II. Library construction relied on the immunoSEQ multiplex PCR assay. The clones in this table, taken by TCRdb from immuneACCESS, are in-frame only. Not every clone is retained; where verified, under half of the shortfall comes from an unresolved V gene, and the cause of the rest is unknown. The sample includes roughly 50,000 clones, with approximately 79% observed a single time. The top ten constitute 0.7% to 0.85% of the sample. Sequenced: memory CD4+ T cells from blood. The receptors stem from an adult in good health and CMV-seronegative.

The CDR3 DNA follows: TGTGCCAGCAGTTTATCCCGGCTGGACAGGGGCGACCAAGGCTACACCTTC. Protein: CASSLSRLDRGDQGYTF. This chain uses TRBV27 with TRBJ1-2; TRBD1 aligns across 9 bases. Germline V lookup: CDR1 MNHEY, CDR2 SMNVEV (reference sequence). The CDR3 is 17 amino acids. Losses at the gene ends were 0 bases for V and 8 bases for J; bases not matched to a gene: 13.

V is TRBV18 and J is TRBJ1-2, with TRBD1 matching over 11 bases. Trimming took 2 bases from V and 7 from J; bases not matched to a gene: 9. The germline V gene has CDR1 KGHSH and CDR2 LQKENI. This CDR3 is 16 amino acids long. CDR3 protein: CASSPVDRGLFGGYTF. CDR3 DNA sequence: TGTGCCAGCTCACCAGTGGACAGGGGGCTCTTCGGTGGCTACACCTTC.

The chain combines TRBV2 with TRBJ2-5, with D tentatively TRBD1 (5 bases). Trimming took 2 bases from V and 3 from J, leaving 10 bases between them. Germline CDR1 is SNHLY and CDR2 is FYNNEI. The length of the CDR3 is 14 residues. The CDR3: CASSEQGREETQYF. Here the CDR3 DNA reads TGTGCCAGCAGTGAACAGGGCAGGGAAGAGACCCAGTACTTC.

V usage is TRBV6-1 and J usage is TRBJ2-7; 7 positions match TRBD2. This CDR3 is 12 amino acids long. Germline V gene sequence: CDR1 MNHNS, CDR2 SASEGT. CDR3 loop: CASSESGGSAHV. The CDR3 DNA follows: TGTGCCAGCAGTGAATCGGGCGGGAGCGCGCATGTC.

This clone was detected only once. V gene TRBV7-8 combines with J gene TRBJ1-2; D not resolved. The CDR3 is 17 residues long. Trimming removed 1 base from V and 2 bases from J, with 17 bases in between. The germline gives CDR1 SGHVS, CDR2 FQNEAQ. This chain's CDR3 is CASSLEVRATENYGYTF. DNA of the CDR3: TGTGCCAGCAGCTTAGAAGTCCGGGCTACAGAGAACTATGGCTACACCTTC.

By frequency in the sample, this clone is medium-sized. The genes are TRBV6-1 and TRBJ1-2; a possible D gene is TRBD1 (6 bases). With 6 bases removed from V and 4 bases from J, the gap between germline ends came to 15 bases. Germline CDR1 is MNHNS and CDR2 is SASEGT. This CDR3 spans 14 amino acids. CDR3 bases: TGTGCCAGCAGCCACAGGGAGAGAGGCTATGGCTACACCTTC. This translates into CASSHRERGYGYTF.

Concerning this clone: Other DNA sequences from this sample encode an identical CDR3 as well. V is TRBV2 and J is TRBJ1-1; D unclear. Trimming took off 0 bases at V and 2 bases at J, with 4 bases between the two ends. CDR1 is SNHLY and CDR2 is FYNNEI in the germline V gene. The CDR3 runs to 13 residues. Written as DNA, the CDR3 is TGTGCCAGCAGTGAAGCCCCTAACACTGAAGCTTTCTTT. This codes for CASSEAPNTEAFF.

This clone was found a few times. The V gene is TRBV6-6, the J gene TRBJ1-2, with TRBD1 matching over 8 bases. The V gene end was trimmed by 0 bases and the J gene end by 8 bases; junction bases not matched to a gene: 8. The CDR3 is 15 amino acids. Germline V lookup: CDR1 MNHNY, CDR2 SVGAGI (reference sequence). Here the CDR3 DNA reads TGTGCCAGCAGTTACTCGAGGACAGGGATGGGGGGCTACACCTTC. This translates into CASSYSRTGMGGYTF.